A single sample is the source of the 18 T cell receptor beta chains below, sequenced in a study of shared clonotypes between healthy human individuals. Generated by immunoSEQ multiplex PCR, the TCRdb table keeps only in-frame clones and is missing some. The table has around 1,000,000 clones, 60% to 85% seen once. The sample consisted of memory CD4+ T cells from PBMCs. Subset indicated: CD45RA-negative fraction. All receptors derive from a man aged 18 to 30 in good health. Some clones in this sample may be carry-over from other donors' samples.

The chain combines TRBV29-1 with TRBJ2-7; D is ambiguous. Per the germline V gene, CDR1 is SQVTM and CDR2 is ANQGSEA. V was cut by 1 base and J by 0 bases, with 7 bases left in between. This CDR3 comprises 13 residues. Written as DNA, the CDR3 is TGCAGCGTTGAAGTATCGGCCTCCTACGAGCAGTACTTC. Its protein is CSVEVSASYEQYF.

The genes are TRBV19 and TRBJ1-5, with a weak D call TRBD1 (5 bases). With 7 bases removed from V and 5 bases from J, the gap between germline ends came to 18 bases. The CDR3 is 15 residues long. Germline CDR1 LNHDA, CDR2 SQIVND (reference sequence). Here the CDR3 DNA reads TGTGCCAGTAACGGTTTAGACAGAAGGGATCAGCCCCAGCATTTT. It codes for CASNGLDRRDQPQHF.

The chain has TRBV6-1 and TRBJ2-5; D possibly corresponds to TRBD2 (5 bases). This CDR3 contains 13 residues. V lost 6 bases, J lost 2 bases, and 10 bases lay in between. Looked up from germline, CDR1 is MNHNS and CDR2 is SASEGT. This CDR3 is CASRESGQETQYF. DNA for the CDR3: TGTGCCAGCAGGGAGAGCGGTCAAGAGACCCAGTACTTC.

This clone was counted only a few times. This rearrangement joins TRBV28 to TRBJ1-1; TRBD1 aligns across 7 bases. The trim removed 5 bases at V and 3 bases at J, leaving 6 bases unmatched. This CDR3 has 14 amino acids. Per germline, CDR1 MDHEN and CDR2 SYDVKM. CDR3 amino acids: CASSQTGRDTEAFF. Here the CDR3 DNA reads TGTGCCAGCAGTCAGACAGGGAGGGACACTGAAGCTTTCTTT. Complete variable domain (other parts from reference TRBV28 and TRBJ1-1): DVKVTQSSRYLVKRTGEKVFLECVQDMDHENMFWYRQDPGLGLRLIYFSYDVKMKEKGDIPEGYSVSREKKERFSLILESASTNQTSMYLCASSQTGRDTEAFFGQGTRLTVV.

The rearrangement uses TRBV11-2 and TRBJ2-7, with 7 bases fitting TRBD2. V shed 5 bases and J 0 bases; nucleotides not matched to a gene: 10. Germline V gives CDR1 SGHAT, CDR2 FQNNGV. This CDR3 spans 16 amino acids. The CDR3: CASSVTLAVSSYEQYF. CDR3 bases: TGTGCCAGCAGCGTAACCCTAGCGGTGAGCTCCTACGAGCAGTACTTC.

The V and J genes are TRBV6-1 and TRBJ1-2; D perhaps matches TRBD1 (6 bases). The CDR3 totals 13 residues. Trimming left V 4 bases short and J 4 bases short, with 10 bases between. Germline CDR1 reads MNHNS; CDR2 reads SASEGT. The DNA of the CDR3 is TGTGCCAGCAGTGGACGACAGGTCTATGGCTACACCTTC. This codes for CASSGRQVYGYTF.

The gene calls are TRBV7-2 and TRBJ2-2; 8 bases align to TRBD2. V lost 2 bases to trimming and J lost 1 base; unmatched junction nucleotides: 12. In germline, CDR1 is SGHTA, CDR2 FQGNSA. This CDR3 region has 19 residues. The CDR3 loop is CASSLLTGLAQRNTGELFF. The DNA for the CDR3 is TGTGCCAGCAGCTTATTGACAGGACTAGCCCAACGGAACACCGGGGAGCTGTTTTTT.

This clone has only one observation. The DNA for the CDR3 is TGCGCCAGCAGCCTACGGTTGACAGGGGTTGGTGCTTACGAGCAGTACTTC. It specifies CASSLRLTGVGAYEQYF. The rearrangement links TRBV5-1 to TRBJ2-7, with 8 bases matching TRBD1. The CDR3 covers 17 residues. V was pared by 4 bases and J by 4 bases, with 16 bases of the junction left unmatched. Germline values: CDR1 SGHRS, CDR2 YFSETQ.

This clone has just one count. The CDR3 DNA reads TGTGCCAGCAGCCTCGGACAGGGGCCAGATACGCAGTATTTT. This gives the protein CASSLGQGPDTQYF. The chain employs TRBV11-1 and TRBJ2-3, with 9 bases identical to TRBD1. J lost 4 bases, V lost 5 bases, and 4 bases had no gene match. This CDR3 has 14 residues. Germline V CDR1 and CDR2: SGHAT, FQDESV (reference sequence).

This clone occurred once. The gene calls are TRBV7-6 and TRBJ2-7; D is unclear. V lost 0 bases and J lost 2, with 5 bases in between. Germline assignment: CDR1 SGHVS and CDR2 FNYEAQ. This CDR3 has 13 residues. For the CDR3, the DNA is TGTGCCAGCAGCTTAGCAGGGACCTACGAGCAGTACTTC. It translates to CASSLAGTYEQYF.

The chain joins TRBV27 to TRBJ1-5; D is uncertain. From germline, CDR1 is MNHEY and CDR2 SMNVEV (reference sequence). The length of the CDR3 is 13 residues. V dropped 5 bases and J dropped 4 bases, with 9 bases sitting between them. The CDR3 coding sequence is TGTGCCAGCAGTCCATCTGTTAATCAGCCCCAGCATTTT. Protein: CASSPSVNQPQHF.

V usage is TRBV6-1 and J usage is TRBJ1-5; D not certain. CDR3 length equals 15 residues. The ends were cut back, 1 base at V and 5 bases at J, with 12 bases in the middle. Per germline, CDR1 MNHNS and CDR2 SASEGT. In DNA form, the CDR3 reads TGTGCCAGCAGTGAAGTATGGTCGATCGATCAGCCCCAGCATTTT. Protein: CASSEVWSIDQPQHF.

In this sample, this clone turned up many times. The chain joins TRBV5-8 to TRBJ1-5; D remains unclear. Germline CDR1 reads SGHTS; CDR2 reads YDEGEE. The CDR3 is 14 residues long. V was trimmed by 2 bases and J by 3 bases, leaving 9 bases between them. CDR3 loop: CASSFRGANQPQHF. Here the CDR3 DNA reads TGTGCCAGCAGCTTCCGTGGTGCCAATCAGCCCCAGCATTTT.

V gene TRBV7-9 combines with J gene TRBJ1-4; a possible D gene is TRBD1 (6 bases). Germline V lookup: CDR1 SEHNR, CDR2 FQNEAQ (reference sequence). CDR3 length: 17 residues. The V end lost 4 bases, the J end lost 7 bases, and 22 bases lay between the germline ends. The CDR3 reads CASSSLSGGQGIEKLFF. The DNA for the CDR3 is TGTGCCAGCAGCTCACTTTCCGGGGGGCAGGGTATTGAAAAACTGTTTTTT.

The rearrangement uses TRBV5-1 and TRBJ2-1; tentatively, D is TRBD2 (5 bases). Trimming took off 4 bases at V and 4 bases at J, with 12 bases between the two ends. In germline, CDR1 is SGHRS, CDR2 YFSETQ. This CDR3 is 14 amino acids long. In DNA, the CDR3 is TGCGCCAGCAGCCCGGGATCTATATACAATGAGCAGTTCTTC. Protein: CASSPGSIYNEQFF. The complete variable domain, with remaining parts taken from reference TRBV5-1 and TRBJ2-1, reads KAGVTQTPRYLIKTRGQQVTLSCSPISGHRSVSWYQQTPGQGLQFLFEYFSETQRNKGNFPGRFSGRQFSNSRSEMNVSTLELGDSALYLCASSPGSIYNEQFFGPGTRLTVL.

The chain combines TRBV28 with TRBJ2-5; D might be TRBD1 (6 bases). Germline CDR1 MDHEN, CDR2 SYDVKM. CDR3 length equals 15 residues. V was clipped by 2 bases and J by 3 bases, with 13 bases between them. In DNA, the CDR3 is TGTGCCAGCAGTTTAGGGGGCAGCCTAAAAGAGACCCAGTACTTC. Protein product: CASSLGGSLKETQYF.

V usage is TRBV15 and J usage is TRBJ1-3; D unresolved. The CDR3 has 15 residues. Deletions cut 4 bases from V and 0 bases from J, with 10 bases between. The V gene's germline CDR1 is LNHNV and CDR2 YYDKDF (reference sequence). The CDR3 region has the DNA TGTGCCACCAGCACCGTCTGGGGCTCTGGAAACACCATATATTTT. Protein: CATSTVWGSGNTIYF.

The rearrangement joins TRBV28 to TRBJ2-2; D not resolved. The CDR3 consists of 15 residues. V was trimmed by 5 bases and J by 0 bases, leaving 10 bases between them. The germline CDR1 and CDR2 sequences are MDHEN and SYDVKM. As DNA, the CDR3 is TGTGCCAGCAGTAGGGCCCTGTCGAACACCGGGGAGCTGTTTTTT. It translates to CASSRALSNTGELFF.